This TCR beta chain was sequenced for a study of blood T cell repertoires in COVID-19. On the study more broadly: COVID-19 samples, acute and convalescent, were from the United States, Italy and Spain. Sources were T cells, B-cell-depleted T cells, or PBMCs; the material itself was cDNA or gDNA.

V gave up 0 bases and J gave up 0 bases, with 6 bases separating them. Germline CDR1 and CDR2: WSHSY and SAAADI. The CDR3 is 15 amino acids. Participants had their cohort set by participant-reported clinical history. Resolution of symptoms, clearance, or two negative PCRs was present in recovered Cohort 3 donors. The assay was immunoSEQ multiplex PCR, and TCRdb's table has in-frame clones only and misses some. The sample gives about 270,000 clones, about 90% of which show up once; 1.5% to 2% is in the top ten. The chain recombines TRBV10-2 with TRBJ2-4, with no clear D. The sequenced sample consisted of PBMCs or T cells enriched from blood (not recorded which). The sequence derives from a woman aged 60-75 years who had recovered from COVID-19. CDR3 coding DNA: TGCGCCAGCAGTGAGTCGAGGCTAGCCAAAAACATTCAGTACTTC. This translates into CASSESRLAKNIQYF.